One and the same sample provided the 15 T cell receptor beta chains below, sequenced in a study of identical twins. TCRdb itself ran the 5' RACE reads through MiXCR, one entry per CDR3 protein. This table has fewer than 900,000 distinct CDR3 sequences, around a sixth appearing once. The sample was also linked to a second study, of T cells expressing NK-cell markers.

Sequenced sample: PBMCs. These TCRs come from a woman under 30 in good health.

This clonotype occurred a few times. The rearrangement links TRBV5-1 to TRBJ2-3, with D possibly being TRBD1 (6 bases). V gave up 0 bases and J gave up 3 bases, with 14 bases separating them. CDR3 length: 16 amino acids. Germline values: CDR1 SGHRS, CDR2 YFSETQ. The CDR3 nucleotides are TGCGCCAGCAGCTTGGCCATTGGGGGCGCGACAGATACGCAGTATTTT. It yields the protein CASSLAIGGATDTQYF.

The rearrangement joins TRBV5-1 to TRBJ2-6; TRBD1 matches at 8 bases. The CDR3 runs 15 residues. Germline V CDR1 and CDR2: SGHRS, YFSETQ. With V trimmed by 2 bases and J by 5 bases, 3 bases remained unmatched. CDR3 residues: CASSFQGAWANVLTF. CDR3 in DNA: TGCGCCAGCAGCTTCCAGGGGGCCTGGGCCAACGTCCTGACTTTC.

The chain employs TRBV2 and TRBJ2-2; TRBD1 matches at 7 bases. The V gene end was trimmed by 9 bases and the J gene end by 6 bases; junction bases not matched to a gene: 4. The germline CDR1 and CDR2 sequences are SNHLY and FYNNEI. The CDR3 loop spans 12 amino acids. CDR3 nucleotides: TGTGCCAGAGGGGGCCTGGCCGGGGAGCTGTTTTTT. Translated, it gives CARGGLAGELFF.

This clonotype was detected many times. The genes are TRBV29-1 and TRBJ2-1, with a weak D call TRBD2 (6 bases). The CDR3 sequence is 12 residues long. Germline V gene sequence: CDR1 SQVTM, CDR2 ANQGSEA. The DNA of the CDR3 is TGCAGAGCCTCTAGCGAATACAATGAGCAGTTCTTC. Residues: CRASSEYNEQFF.

The chain uses TRBV28 and TRBJ2-1, with 9 positions matching TRBD1. The CDR3 length is 12 residues. Looked up from germline, CDR1 is MDHEN and CDR2 is SYDVKM. The V gene end was trimmed by 10 bases and the J gene end by 8 bases; junction bases not matched to a gene: 6. This CDR3 reads CATWDRVDEQFF. For the CDR3, the DNA is TGTGCCACCTGGGACAGGGTCGATGAGCAGTTCTTC.

There are a few counts of this clonotype. The V and J genes are TRBV6-1 and TRBJ1-1, with D possibly being TRBD1 (5 bases). The length of the CDR3 is 15 residues. Between the trimmed V and J ends, which lost 6 bases and 1 base, there was a span of 15 bases. Germline V gene sequence: CDR1 MNHNS, CDR2 SASEGT. The DNA of the CDR3 is TGTGCCAGCAGGTCCAGAGGGGTAAAGAACACTGAAGCTTTCTTT. Translating it yields CASRSRGVKNTEAFF.

V usage is TRBV7-2 and J usage is TRBJ2-1; 8 positions match TRBD2. In germline, CDR1 is SGHTA, CDR2 FQGNSA. The CDR3 loop spans 15 amino acids. With 5 bases clipped from V and 7 bases from J, the junction kept 10 bases outside the gene matches. The CDR3 DNA sequence: TGTGCCAGCAGCCAAGGCACTAGCGGACAGAATGAGCAGTTCTTC. The encoded protein is CASSQGTSGQNEQFF.

J is TRBJ2-1 and V is TRBV7-9, with a weak D call TRBD1 (5 bases). The CDR3 has 13 amino acids. CDR1 and CDR2 (germline): SEHNR, FQNEAQ (reference sequence). Trimming removed 7 bases from V and 5 bases from J, with 12 bases in between. The CDR3 protein is CASTQTANNEQFF. The CDR3, as DNA: TGTGCCAGCACCCAGACAGCTAACAATGAGCAGTTCTTC.

Here the CDR3 reads CASSYITGSRKTQYF. The CDR3 DNA reads TGTGCCAGCAGCTACATCACAGGGAGCAGAAAGACCCAGTACTTC. The chain uses TRBV12-3 or TRBV12-4 and TRBJ2-5; the D gene is possibly TRBD1 (6 bases). The CDR3 covers 15 residues. V was shortened by 6 bases and J by 6 bases, with 20 bases between the two germline ends.

The chain couples TRBV7-9 to TRBJ1-1; TRBD1 is a possible D gene (6 bases). This CDR3 has 12 amino acids. Trimming left V 6 bases short and J 4 bases short, with 9 bases between. Germline V gene sequence: CDR1 SEHNR, CDR2 FQNEAQ (reference sequence). The chain's CDR3 is CASSTGTTEAFF. The CDR3 region has the DNA TGTGCCAGCAGTACAGGGACCACTGAAGCTTTCTTT.

The rearrangement links TRBV6-1 to TRBJ2-5, with TRBD2 matching over 15 bases. With 7 bases clipped from V and 2 bases from J, the junction kept 2 bases outside the gene matches. The CDR3 is made up of 15 amino acids. The V gene's germline CDR1 is MNHNS and CDR2 SASEGT. CDR3 loop: CASIGLAGGQETQYF. DNA for the CDR3: TGTGCCAGCATTGGACTAGCGGGGGGGCAAGAGACCCAGTACTTC.

V gene TRBV6-1 combines with J gene TRBJ2-7, with D perhaps matching TRBD1 (6 bases). Looked up from germline, CDR1 is MNHNS and CDR2 is SASEGT. Trimming took off 5 bases at V and 1 base at J, with 9 bases between the two ends. This CDR3 region has 13 residues. CDR3 amino acids: CASSIGQSYEQYF. CDR3 coding DNA: TGTGCCAGCAGTATCGGACAGTCCTACGAGCAGTACTTC.

The V call is TRBV7-2, the J call TRBJ2-2, with 9 bases lining up with TRBD1. The trim removed 1 base at V and 5 bases at J, leaving 8 bases unmatched. CDR3 length: 17 amino acids. Germline CDR1 and CDR2: SGHTA and FQGNSA. The CDR3 nucleotides read TGTGCCAGCAGCTTAGTGTCCGGGACAGGGATGACCGGGGAGCTGTTTTTT. It specifies CASSLVSGTGMTGELFF.

This chain connects TRBV20-1 to TRBJ2-3; TRBD2 agrees at 11 bases. The trim removed 6 bases at V and 7 bases at J, leaving 6 bases unmatched. Germline assignment: CDR1 DFQATT and CDR2 SNEGSKA (reference sequence). CDR3 size: 13 residues. DNA of the CDR3: TGCAGTGCCCCGGGACTAGCGGAAAATACGCAGTATTTT. It yields the protein CSAPGLAENTQYF.

The chain combines TRBV28 with TRBJ2-4; either TRBD1 or TRBD2 may supply D (5 bases each). Per the germline V gene, CDR1 is MDHEN and CDR2 is SYDVKM. V lost 8 bases to trimming and J lost 7 bases, with 15 bases between them. The CDR3 is 13 amino acids. For the CDR3, the DNA is TGTGCCAGCGGTGGGGGTTCAGGCAACATTCAGTACTTC. Translating gives CASGGGSGNIQYF.